This is a list of T cell receptor beta chains from one sample in a study of blood T cell repertoires in COVID-19. The data were produced by immunoSEQ multiplex PCR, yet TCRdb's version contains in-frame clones alone and is incomplete. The table lists 50,000 to 65,000 clones, 81% of them singletons. The specimen was peripheral blood. All receptors come from an older woman with acute or convalescent COVID-19. The CDR3 runs from the conserved cysteine through the conserved F or W. D genes are given only for firm matches. Size tells how often a clone was seen (once, few, many) or the class of an expanded clone, and some rows leave it out.

d_call	cdr3_length	clone_size	v_call	j_call	cdr3_nt	cdr3_aa
.	15	.	TRBV5-4	TRBJ1-2	TGTGCCAGCAGCCAAGATAGCGGTATTGACTATGGCTACACCTTC	CASSQDSGIDYGYTF
.	13	.	TRBV28	TRBJ2-7	TGTGCCAGTTCGGGAACCCCGAGAAACGAGCAGTACTTC	CASSGTPRNEQYF
.	17	.	TRBV19	TRBJ1-3	TGTGCCAGTAGTATTGGGACCTACAGGGTAGCCGGAAACACCATATATTTT	CASSIGTYRVAGNTIYF
.	19	.	TRBV7-9	TRBJ1-3	TGTGCCAGCAGCTTCCGGGACTTCCGACCAACTAGCTCTGGAAACACCATATATTTT	CASSFRDFRPTSSGNTIYF
.	17	.	TRBV11-2	TRBJ1-1	TGTGCCAGCAGCTTAGGCCCCAGGACAGACATGAACACTGAAGCTTTCTTT	CASSLGPRTDMNTEAFF
TRBD1	16	.	TRBV18	TRBJ1-6	TGTGCCAGCTCACCACCTGACAGGGGGCGTAATTCACCCCTCCACTTT	CASSPPDRGRNSPLHF
.	13	.	TRBV7-2	TRBJ1-3	TGTGCCAGCAGCTCCGACAGGGGAAACACCATATATTTT	CASSSDRGNTIYF
.	15	.	TRBV5-6	TRBJ2-2	TGTGCCAGCAGCTTGGGGAGCTCGAACACCGGGGAGCTGTTTTTT	CASSLGSSNTGELFF
.	14	.	TRBV11-3	TRBJ2-3	TGTGCCAGCAGCCCCGGGACATACACAGATACGCAGTATTTT	CASSPGTYTDTQYF
TRBD1	18	.	TRBV27	TRBJ2-6	TGTGCCAGCAGTAAAAATCCAGGGGGCGCAGCTGGGGCCAACGTCCTGACTTTC	CASSKNPGGAAGANVLTF
TRBD2	16	.	TRBV11-2	TRBJ2-5	TGTGCCAGCAGCTTTACTAGCGGGGGGCGCCAAGAGACCCAGTACTTC	CASSFTSGGRQETQYF
TRBD1	15	few	TRBV19	TRBJ1-6	TGTGCCATCGGGACAGGGGGCGCGTATAATTCACCCCTCCACTTT	CAIGTGGAYNSPLHF
TRBD1	12	.	TRBV6-5	TRBJ1-4	TGTGCCACCGGGACAGGGTATGAAAAACTGTTTTTT	CATGTGYEKLFF
.	13	.	TRBV19	TRBJ2-2	TGTGCCAGTAGTCCCTCGGGGACCGGGGAGCTGTTTTTT	CASSPSGTGELFF
.	15	.	TRBV14	TRBJ2-5	TGTGCCAGCAGCCTGGGAGCGGTAGTGCAAGAGACCCAGTACTTC	CASSLGAVVQETQYF
TRBD2	16	.	TRBV6-1	TRBJ2-3	TGTGCCAGCAGTGAAGTGGGAAGCGGGAGTGGCGATACGCAGTATTTT	CASSEVGSGSGDTQYF
.	15	.	TRBV3-1/TRBV3-2	TRBJ2-1	TGTGCCAGCAGCCAAGATAGGAGCTCCTACAATGAGCAGTTCTTC	CASSQDRSSYNEQFF
.	14	.	TRBV19	TRBJ2-7	TGTGCCAGTAGTATAGCCCCACATCCTTACGAGCAGTACTTC	CASSIAPHPYEQYF
TRBD2	14	.	TRBV13	TRBJ2-3	TGTGCCAGCAGCTTTCGGGGGGGCACAGATACGCAGTATTTT	CASSFRGGTDTQYF
.	15	.	TRBV2	TRBJ2-7	TGTGCCAGCACGGGGTCCAACCCTAGCTCCTACGAGCAGTACTTC	CASTGSNPSSYEQYF
TRBD1	16	.	TRBV28	TRBJ1-4	TGTGCCAGCAGGCCGACACCGGACAGGGTTAATGAAAAACTGTTTTTT	CASRPTPDRVNEKLFF
.	14	.	TRBV7-9	TRBJ2-7	TGTGCCAGCAGCCCGGGACTTAACTCCTACGAGCAGTACTTC	CASSPGLNSYEQYF
.	16	.	TRBV5-6	TRBJ1-3	TGTGCCAGCAGAGCACAGAGGGTTTACTCTGGAAACACCATATATTTT	CASRAQRVYSGNTIYF
.	13	.	TRBV4-2	TRBJ2-7	TGTGCCAGCAGCCAAGATCTAGTCTACGAGCAGTACTTC	CASSQDLVYEQYF
.	16	.	TRBV28	TRBJ1-3	TGTGCCAGCAGTTTACTCACAGGGTACTCTGGAAACACCATATATTTT	CASSLLTGYSGNTIYF
TRBD1	16	.	TRBV14	TRBJ1-1	TGTGCCAGCAGCCAAGATACAGGGGTCCCGAACACTGAAGCTTTCTTT	CASSQDTGVPNTEAFF
TRBD2	16	.	TRBV24-1	TRBJ2-3	TGTGCCACCAGTGATACGACTAGCCCCGCCACAGATACGCAGTATTTT	CATSDTTSPATDTQYF
.	14	once	TRBV3-1/TRBV3-2	TRBJ1-5	TGTGCCAGCAGCCGCAGGGGTGGCAATCAGCCCCAGCATTTT	CASSRRGGNQPQHF
TRBD2	15	.	TRBV6-2/TRBV6-3	TRBJ2-1	TGTGCCAGCAGTTACCCAGCGGGGCAATACAATGAGCAGTTCTTC	CASSYPAGQYNEQFF
TRBD1	14	.	TRBV7-2	TRBJ1-5	TGTGCCAGCAGCTGGACAGGGTCCAATCAGCCCCAGCATTTT	CASSWTGSNQPQHF
.	17	.	TRBV15	TRBJ1-1	TGTGCCACCAGCAGAGACCACCTCGACAGGCCGAACACTGAAGCTTTCTTT	CATSRDHLDRPNTEAFF
.	13	.	TRBV19	TRBJ1-1	TGTGCCAGTAAAGGGAGTATGAACACTGAAGCTTTCTTT	CASKGSMNTEAFF
.	14	.	TRBV6-5	TRBJ1-1	TGTGCCAGCAGTTACTCGCGGGGAGTAGGGTTAGCTTTCTTT	CASSYSRGVGLAFF
TRBD1	16	few	TRBV2	TRBJ1-1	TGTGCCAGCAGGGGACAGGTACTCATATATGGTACTGAAGCTTTCTTT	CASRGQVLIYGTEAFF
.	15	.	TRBV10-3	TRBJ2-5	TGTGCCATCAGTTTCTCCAACCAGGGCCAAGAGACCCAGTACTTC	CAISFSNQGQETQYF
.	15	.	TRBV3-1/TRBV3-2	TRBJ2-4	TGTGCCAGCAGCCAATGGAGGACCCATAAAAACATTCAGTACTTC	CASSQWRTHKNIQYF
.	15	.	TRBV7-2	TRBJ1-5	TGTGCCAGCAGCTTGGGAGCTAATAGCAATCAGCCCCAGCATTTT	CASSLGANSNQPQHF
.	12	.	TRBV3-1/TRBV3-2	TRBJ2-1	TGTGCCAGCAGCCCCCGGACTCTAGAGCAGTTCTTC	CASSPRTLEQFF
.	13	.	TRBV28	TRBJ2-7	TGTGCCAGCACCCTAAGCGGGACAGGCCAGCGATACTTC	CASTLSGTGQRYF
TRBD1	12	.	TRBV12-3/TRBV12-4	TRBJ1-1	TGTGCCAGCCTCACAGGGGACACTGAAGCTTTCTTT	CASLTGDTEAFF
.	14	.	TRBV7-2	TRBJ2-3	TGTGCCAGCAGCTCCCGACTTCGCACAGATACGCAGTATTTT	CASSSRLRTDTQYF
.	13	.	TRBV24-1	TRBJ1-2	TGTGCCACCAGTCGTAACCAGGGCTCTGGCTACACCTTC	CATSRNQGSGYTF